Presented here are 32 T cell receptor beta chains from one specimen sequenced in a study of CD4 T cells in relation to SARS-CoV-2 and coronaviruses. Unexposed donor CD4+ T cells date from 2011-2018, before the COVID-19 pandemic. CD4+ T cells were isolated from the cells after roughly 11 days of culture. Their specific antigens are unknown. The repertoire was sequenced with immunoSEQ multiplex PCR; TCRdb's copy has only in-frame clones and lacks some. Among some 28,000 clones, 74% were seen once, and the ten largest hold around 25%. The specimen sequenced was CD4+ T cells from PBMCs, cultured in vitro. The receptors derive from a human donor in good health.

The V and J genes are TRBV10-3 and TRBJ1-2; D remains unclear. V was cut by 3 bases and J by 8 bases, with 13 bases left in between. This CDR3 is 13 amino acids long. Per germline, CDR1 ENHRY and CDR2 SYGVKD. CDR3 coding DNA: TGTGCCATCAGTGATGAAGGAACCTGGGGCTACACCTTC. Its translation: CAISDEGTWGYTF.

This clone was detected once. This chain joins TRBV6-1 and TRBJ2-3, with TRBD2 matching 7 bases. This CDR3 region has 16 residues. CDR1 is MNHNS and CDR2 is SASEGT in the germline V gene. Trimming took 4 bases from V and 0 from J; bases not matched to a gene: 7. DNA for the CDR3: TGTGCCAGCAGTGCGAGGGACTACTCTAGCACAGATACGCAGTATTTT. Encoded protein: CASSARDYSSTDTQYF.

The rearrangement joins TRBV5-8 to TRBJ2-2; the D call may be TRBD1 or TRBD2 (5 bases each). Germline CDR1 and CDR2: SGHTS and YDEGEE. The CDR3 consists of 15 residues. Trimming removed 4 bases at V and 6 bases at J, with 16 bases between. In DNA form, the CDR3 reads TGTGCCAGCAGCCGAGGGACCTCGGGATCCGGGGAGCTGTTTTTT. Translating it yields CASSRGTSGSGELFF.

The genes are TRBV7-9 and TRBJ2-7, with TRBD2 as a possible D gene (5 bases). Deletions cut 6 bases from V and 1 base from J, with 13 bases between. CDR3 length equals 14 residues. CDR1 is SEHNR and CDR2 is FQNEAQ in the germline V gene (reference sequence). CDR3 DNA: TGTGCCAGCAGTAAGCGGACCCAATCCTACGAGCAGTACTTC. This gives the protein CASSKRTQSYEQYF.

The CDR3 sequence: CASAEGAGTDTQYF. Here the CDR3 DNA reads TGTGCCAGTGCAGAGGGGGCCGGCACAGATACGCAGTATTTT. The chain uses TRBV19 and TRBJ2-3; 7 nucleotides match TRBD1. Trimming at V came to 8 bases and at J to 1 base, leaving 6 bases not matched to a gene. Germline assignment: CDR1 LNHDA and CDR2 SQIVND (reference sequence). The length of the CDR3 is 14 residues.

The chain recombines TRBV19 with TRBJ2-6, with D tentatively TRBD2 (5 bases). Trimming stripped 5 bases from V and 4 bases from J, with 6 bases between. This CDR3 has 13 residues. CDR1 is LNHDA, CDR2 SQIVND, per germline (reference sequence). For the CDR3, the DNA is TGTGCCAGTAGTGAGCGGGGGGCCAACGTCCTGACTTTC. Translation: CASSERGANVLTF.

The chain recombines TRBV29-1 with TRBJ1-4; D unresolved. V was shortened by 5 bases and J by 5 bases, with 9 bases between the two germline ends. The germline V gene encodes CDR1 SQVTM and CDR2 ANQGSEA. This CDR3 is 12 amino acids long. The chain's CDR3 is CSVKRPNEKLFF. As DNA, the CDR3 is TGCAGCGTTAAACGGCCGAATGAAAAACTGTTTTTT. The variable domain in full, with the rest retrieved from reference TRBV29-1 and TRBJ1-4, is SAVISQKPSRDICQRGTSLTIQCQVDSQVTMMFWYRQQPGQSLTLIATANQGSEATYESGFVIDKFPISRPNLTFSTLTVSNMSPEDSSIYLCSVKRPNEKLFFGSGTQLSVL.

The chain uses TRBV5-1 and TRBJ2-3; D might be TRBD1 or TRBD2, each matching 5 bases. Germline CDR1 reads SGHRS; CDR2 reads YFSETQ. CDR3 length: 15 residues. Between the trimmed V and J ends, which lost 7 bases and 6 bases, there was a span of 21 bases. CDR3 DNA: TGCGCCAGCGCCTTAGCCCCGGGGCCCGCCGATACGCAGTATTTT. This sequence encodes CASALAPGPADTQYF.

J is TRBJ2-7 and V is TRBV7-9; D is uncertain. With 5 bases removed from V and 0 bases from J, the gap between germline ends came to 11 bases. This CDR3 comprises 14 residues. Per the germline V gene, CDR1 is SEHNR and CDR2 is FQNEAQ (reference sequence). The chain's CDR3 is CASSPGRSSYEQYF. DNA for the CDR3: TGTGCCAGCAGCCCTGGTCGGAGCTCCTACGAGCAGTACTTC.

V gene TRBV4-3 combines with J gene TRBJ2-3; D may correspond to TRBD1 or TRBD2 (5 bases each). Germline-derived CDR1 and CDR2 are LGHNA and YSLEER. The CDR3 runs to 16 residues. Trimming pared 2 bases from V and 2 bases from J, leaving 14 bases between. The CDR3, as DNA: TGCGCCAGCAGCCAAAGATGGGACGGACACACAGATACGCAGTATTTT. Its translation is CASSQRWDGHTDTQYF.

The rearrangement joins TRBV14 to TRBJ2-7, with 7 bases that match TRBD2. Looked up from germline, CDR1 is SGHDN and CDR2 is FVKESK. V dropped 4 bases and J dropped 2; count of bases not matched to a gene: 5. CDR3 length equals 14 residues. CDR3 loop: CASSLAGVPYEQYF. In DNA, the CDR3 is TGTGCCAGCAGCCTGGCGGGGGTGCCCTACGAGCAGTACTTC.

A note on this clone: At the DNA level, this CDR3 is encoded by other sequences in the same sample as well. The chain links TRBV30 to TRBJ1-5, with D possibly being TRBD1 (6 bases). The germline V gene has CDR1 GTSNPN and CDR2 SVGIG (reference sequence). The CDR3 is 15 residues long. Trimming stripped 2 bases from V and 1 base from J, with 12 bases between. CDR3 sequence (DNA): TGTGCCTGGAGTCTAACTACAGGGAGCAATCAGCCCCAGCATTTT. Protein sequence: CAWSLTTGSNQPQHF.

This clone has just a few counts. The CDR3: CASSLPYNQPQHF. DNA for the CDR3: TGTGCCAGCAGCTTGCCGTACAATCAGCCCCAGCATTTT. J is TRBJ1-5 and V is TRBV5-6; D is uncertain. This CDR3 has 13 amino acids. Germline lookup yields CDR1 SGHDT and CDR2 YYEEEE. V lost 1 base and J 3 bases, leaving 5 bases between the germline ends.

This clone was recorded a few times. The chain has TRBV7-9 and TRBJ1-5, with 7 nucleotides matching TRBD1. Germline-derived CDR1 and CDR2 are SEHNR and FQNEAQ (reference sequence). This CDR3 is 14 amino acids long. V was clipped by 8 bases and J by 2 bases; unmatched bases: 6. CDR3 amino acids: CASARQGGNQPQHF. CDR3 nucleotides: TGTGCCAGCGCCCGACAGGGAGGCAATCAGCCCCAGCATTTT. The entire variable domain, with the rest obtained from reference TRBV7-9 and TRBJ1-5, is as follows: DTGVSQNPRHKITKRGQNVTFRCDPISEHNRLYWYRQTLGQGPEFLTYFQNEAQLEKSRLLSDRFSAERPKGSFSTLEIQRTEQGDSAMYLCASARQGGNQPQHFGDGTRLSIL.

The genes are TRBV12-5 and TRBJ2-7; possibly TRBD2 for D (6 bases). V was cut by 7 bases and J by 4 bases, with 17 bases left in between. The germline CDR1 and CDR2 sequences are LGHNT and FRNRAP. The CDR3 is 14 amino acids. The CDR3 protein is CASALGSGRYEQYF. The CDR3 nucleotides are TGTGCTAGTGCTCTGGGGTCAGGGAGGTACGAGCAGTACTTC.

This clone has just a few counts. The rearrangement joins TRBV5-4 to TRBJ2-1; 9 nucleotides match TRBD2. The germline gives CDR1 SGHNT, CDR2 YYREEE (reference sequence). The junction had 20 bases not matched to a gene; V was cut back by 6 bases and J by 10 bases. This CDR3 region has 17 residues. The CDR3 coding sequence is TGTGCCAGCACCCGGGGGCCCGGATTAGCGGGGGAGGGGGAGCAGTTCTTC. Its protein is CASTRGPGLAGEGEQFF.

The chain couples TRBV4-1 to TRBJ1-2, with TRBD1 as a possible D gene (5 bases). The CDR3 is made up of 14 amino acids. The germline CDR1 and CDR2 sequences are MGHRA and YSYEKL. V was shortened by 0 bases and J by 13 bases, with 18 bases between the two germline ends. CDR3 in DNA: TGCGCCAGCAGCCAAGACGGGCAGGGAGGCTCAAGCACCTTC. Residues: CASSQDGQGGSSTF.

This sequence joins TRBV7-2 and TRBJ1-3; D is unclear. Germline CDR1 is SGHTA and CDR2 is FQGNSA. The CDR3 has 15 residues. Trimming removed 1 base at V and 5 bases at J, with 12 bases between. CDR3 sequence (DNA): TGTGCCAGCAGCTTAGAATTAGGCAGCCGAAACACCATATATTTT. Its translation is CASSLELGSRNTIYF. Looking up the rest from reference TRBV7-2 and TRBJ1-3 gives the full variable domain: GAGVSQSPSNKVTEKGKDVELRCDPISGHTALYWYRQSLGQGLEFLIYFQGNSAPDKSGLPSDRFSAERTGGSVSTLTIQRTQQEDSAVYLCASSLELGSRNTIYFGEGSWLTVV.

This clone is labeled large. The V gene is TRBV7-2, the J gene TRBJ2-6; the D gene could be TRBD1 or TRBD2 (5 bases each). V was trimmed by 3 bases and J by 2 bases, leaving 5 bases between them. Per the germline V gene, CDR1 is SGHTA and CDR2 is FQGNSA. The CDR3 is 14 residues long. The CDR3 region has the DNA TGTGCCAGCAGCTTGGGGGCTGGGGCCAACGTCCTGACTTTC. This gives the protein CASSLGAGANVLTF. Full variable domain (remainder filled in from reference TRBV7-2 and TRBJ2-6): GAGVSQSPSNKVTEKGKDVELRCDPISGHTALYWYRQSLGQGLEFLIYFQGNSAPDKSGLPSDRFSAERTGGSVSTLTIQRTQQEDSAVYLCASSLGAGANVLTFGAGSRLTVL.

The rearrangement links TRBV18 to TRBJ2-1; D uncertain. V dropped 2 bases and J dropped 4 bases, with 6 bases sitting between them. Germline CDR1 and CDR2: KGHSH and LQKENI. CDR3 size: 13 residues. CDR3 residues: CASSPALYNEQFF. The CDR3 DNA sequence: TGTGCCAGCTCACCAGCCCTTTACAATGAGCAGTTCTTC.

The chain is built from TRBV6-2 or TRBV6-3 and TRBJ2-7; possible D gene TRBD1, 7 bases. The germline gives CDR1 MNHEY, CDR2 SVGEGT. The CDR3 consists of 16 residues. Trimming stripped 6 bases from V and 4 bases from J, with 22 bases between. The DNA for the CDR3 is TGTGCCAGCAGCCAACCCCGCCCCAGGGGGAGGTACGAGCAGTACTTC. It yields the protein CASSQPRPRGRYEQYF.

The rearrangement uses TRBV30 and TRBJ1-4, with D hard to call. The CDR3 covers 15 residues. With 0 bases removed from V and 6 bases from J, the gap between germline ends came to 14 bases. The germline V gene encodes CDR1 GTSNPN and CDR2 SVGIG (reference sequence). The CDR3 bases are TGTGCCTGGAGTGTACTGGCAGCGCAATATGAAAAACTGTTTTTT. Residues: CAWSVLAAQYEKLFF.

This chain joins TRBV6-5 and TRBJ1-2; tentatively, D is TRBD1 (6 bases). The CDR3 is 13 residues long. Germline V gives CDR1 MNHEY, CDR2 SVGAGI. Trimming pared 9 bases from V and 3 bases from J, leaving 14 bases between. The CDR3 DNA sequence: TGTGCCAGTCAACCGGGACAAGACTATGGCTACACCTTC. Translated: CASQPGQDYGYTF.

This clone was picked up one time. This chain links TRBV7-8 with TRBJ1-4, with TRBD1 matching 8 bases. V shed 2 bases and J 5 bases; nucleotides not matched to a gene: 4. The CDR3 is made up of 15 amino acids. The germline V gene has CDR1 SGHVS and CDR2 FQNEAQ. The CDR3 bases are TGTGCCAGCAGCTTATGGACAGGGCGGAATGAAAAACTGTTTTTT. Amino acid sequence: CASSLWTGRNEKLFF.

This clone was seen only once. The chain carries TRBV9 and TRBJ2-1; possible D gene TRBD1, 6 bases. V lost 4 bases and J 7 bases, leaving 18 bases between the germline ends. CDR1 SGDLS and CDR2 YYNGEE come from the germline V gene. CDR3 length: 15 amino acids. The CDR3 protein is CASSPTTDRLNEQFF. For the CDR3, the DNA is TGTGCCAGCAGCCCCACCACAGACAGGCTGAATGAGCAGTTCTTC.

This clone has a single count. V and J are TRBV2 and TRBJ2-7; no definite D call. V was shortened by 1 base and J by 3 bases, with 10 bases between the two germline ends. Germline values: CDR1 SNHLY, CDR2 FYNNEI. This CDR3 has 14 residues. The CDR3, as DNA: TGTGCCAGCAGTGAAGAGACTGCGAACTACGAGCAGTACTTC. The encoded protein is CASSEETANYEQYF.

This clone occurred a few times. The V and J genes are TRBV3-1 (or the pseudogene TRBV3-2) and TRBJ2-7, with D possibly TRBD2 on 6 matching bases. Per the germline V gene, CDR1 is LGHDT and CDR2 is YNNKEL (reference sequence). The V and J ends lost 0 bases and 6 bases respectively, with 15 bases between them. This CDR3 is 15 amino acids long. CDR3 amino acids: CASSQDWRERAEQYF. The CDR3 DNA sequence: TGTGCCAGCAGCCAAGATTGGAGGGAGCGGGCCGAGCAGTACTTC.

The chain recombines TRBV19 with TRBJ2-4, with D perhaps matching TRBD1 or TRBD2 (6 bases each). Germline assignment: CDR1 LNHDA and CDR2 SQIVND (reference sequence). The CDR3 totals 14 residues. V was pared by 3 bases and J by 8 bases, with 14 bases between. The CDR3 DNA reads TGTGCCAGTAGTATTCAGAACAGGGAGGACATTCAGTACTTC. Translation gives CASSIQNREDIQYF.

This chain joins TRBV7-2 and TRBJ2-1, with D possibly being TRBD1 (5 bases). Germline V gene lookup returns CDR1 SGHTA and CDR2 FQGNSA. The CDR3 contains 13 residues. V lost 3 bases to trimming and J lost 10 bases, with 13 bases between them. The CDR3 DNA reads TGTGCCAGCAGCTTCCTTGGGGCAGGCGAGCAGTTCTTC. Translated, it gives CASSFLGAGEQFF.

The V and J genes are TRBV11-2 and TRBJ2-2; perhaps TRBD1 as D (5 bases). Germline lookup yields CDR1 SGHAT and CDR2 FQNNGV. Trimming cost V 6 bases and J 7 bases, with 21 bases left between them. The CDR3 is made up of 16 amino acids. The CDR3 loop is CASSYNTGALGGELFF. The CDR3 DNA is TGTGCCAGCAGTTATAATACAGGAGCTTTGGGCGGGGAGCTGTTTTTT.

The chain has TRBV5-8 and TRBJ1-5; D call uncertain. V gave up 4 bases and J gave up 4 bases, with 21 bases separating them. Germline-derived CDR1 and CDR2 are SGHTS and YDEGEE. CDR3 length: 17 residues. The CDR3 coding sequence is TGTGCCAGCAGCCCGCGGAACGTAGCCTTAGGGAATCAGCCCCAGCATTTT. Residues: CASSPRNVALGNQPQHF.

The V and J genes are TRBV6-2 or TRBV6-3 and TRBJ2-7, with TRBD2 matching over 8 bases. This CDR3 region has 15 residues. CDR1 and CDR2 from the germline V gene are MNHEY and SVGEGT. The V gene end was trimmed by 5 bases and the J gene end by 7 bases; junction bases not matched to a gene: 13. The CDR3 loop reads CASSQAGGPTREQYF. In DNA form, the CDR3 reads TGTGCCAGCAGTCAGGCGGGGGGCCCCACAAGGGAGCAGTACTTC.